Listed below are T cell receptor beta chains from one sample, sequenced in a study of T-cell reconstitution after alpha-beta-depleted transplantation in children. TCRdb reprocessed the PCR reads with MiXCR, giving one entry per CDR3 protein. The sample has about 870,000 distinct CDR3 sequences, roughly 16% seen once. This material consisted of PBMCs, mostly from graft donor cells, taken 360 days after TCRalphabeta/CD19-depleted stem cell transplant. The receptor source for this set is a male patient between 5 and 17 years old who had a stem cell transplant for acute lymphoblastic leukemia, so the T cells may come from the graft donor. Both conserved end residues are part of each CDR3. The order of the fields is J gene, V gene, CDR3 protein.

TRBJ2-7	TRBV7-9	CASSSNLLYEQYF
TRBJ2-7	TRBV20-1	CSARDSLDPYEQYF
TRBJ2-3	TRBV24-1	CATSDPGLATSTDTQYF
TRBJ2-1	TRBV18	CASSSTSGTFDEQFF
TRBJ2-3	TRBV7-8	CASSFEVAGGYSNTDTQYF
TRBJ2-2	TRBV24-1	CATSDSGLTTGELFF
TRBJ2-7	TRBV5-1	CASSLLAGAAYEQYF
TRBJ2-4	TRBV25-1	CASSDAGSGNIQYF
TRBJ2-1	TRBV15	CATSRVRDRPFF
TRBJ2-3	TRBV5-1	CASSVTSGGDTQYF
TRBJ1-2	TRBV12-3/TRBV12-4	CASSLDPLGYGYTF
TRBJ2-1	TRBV29-1	CSAVIRDGIYNEQFF
TRBJ2-1	TRBV11-1	CASSLHGDEQFF
TRBJ1-5	TRBV19	CASSYRDRASNQPQHF
TRBJ2-3	TRBV14	CASSQWRHNTDTQYF
TRBJ1-5	TRBV20-1	CSARDRVRRRPSNQPHHF
TRBJ1-5	TRBV4-1	CASSQEGLGGQPQHF
TRBJ2-5	TRBV18	CASFPRDRRETQYF
TRBJ2-7	TRBV20-1	CSARLPQGREQYF
TRBJ2-5	TRBV20-1	CSAVPGGQTQYF
TRBJ2-1	TRBV20-1	CSSWAGGRIRGSYNEQFF
TRBJ2-5	TRBV12-3/TRBV12-4	CASSLARDGQETQYF
TRBJ2-5	TRBV20-1	CSASSLAGTQYF
TRBJ2-5	TRBV30	CAWDRGQETQYF
TRBJ2-7	TRBV2	CASITGITYEQYF
TRBJ2-7	TRBV12-3/TRBV12-4	CASSLIGQRYEQYF
TRBJ2-2	TRBV2	CASSVGRRAGELFF
TRBJ1-4	TRBV5-1	CASSSWAGKNEKLFF
TRBJ2-1	TRBV5-1	CASTVVRGGSYNEQFF
TRBJ2-7	TRBV2	CASRWAGYEQYF
TRBJ1-6	TRBV5-8	CASSLSLQGRNSPLHF